The 2 T cell receptor beta chains presented below share a single source sample, sequenced in a study of T cells expressing NK-cell markers. For each CDR3 protein, TCRdb gives one entry from its re-call of the 5' RACE reads, without DNA. This sample's table has some 460,000 distinct CDR3 sequences. Sequencing was performed on blood T cells: a sorted CD56 or NKG2C T cell subset, CD4+ or CD8+ T cells, or bulk PBMC T cells (not recorded which). The receptor set was obtained from a woman aged 45-65 years in good health.

V is TRBV7-9 and J is TRBJ1-6. The germline CDR1 and CDR2 sequences are SEHNR and FQNEAQ (reference sequence). This CDR3 spans 15 amino acids. This CDR3 is CASSLHSSYNSPLHF.

This chain joins TRBV3-1 and TRBJ2-1. Germline loops: CDR1 LGHDT, CDR2 YNNKEL (reference sequence). The CDR3 runs 12 residues. The CDR3 loop is CASCLSLGEQFF.